This T cell receptor beta chain stems from a study of blood T cell repertoires in COVID-19. The repertoire was sequenced with immunoSEQ multiplex PCR; TCRdb's copy has only in-frame clones and lacks some. The sample includes about 21,000 clones, 65% to 90% of them seen just once. This clonotype originated in an elderly man with acute or convalescent COVID-19. Sequences were obtained from peripheral blood.

The CDR3: CAWSGGRYGYTF. The CDR3 nucleotides are TGTGCCTGGAGTGGGGGGAGGTATGGCTACACCTTC. V gene TRBV30 combines with J gene TRBJ1-2; D is possibly TRBD1 (5 bases). Germline V gene data show CDR1 as GTSNPN and CDR2 as SVGIG (reference sequence). Between the trimmed V and J ends, which lost 1 base and 5 bases, there was a span of 8 bases. The CDR3 has 12 amino acids.